The rows below give T cell receptor beta chains drawn from one sample of a study of CD8 T cells in Susac syndrome. From the immunoSEQ multiplex PCR reads, TCRdb called clonotypes with MiXCR, one entry per CDR3 protein. The sample yields approximately 210,000 distinct CDR3 sequences, about 94% seen once. The source material was CD4+ T cells from PBMCs. These receptors all stem from a human donor with Susac syndrome. The CDR3 runs from the conserved cysteine through the conserved F or W. A D gene is named only where the DNA matches it firmly. Clone size is given for some rows only: seen once, a few or many times, or a class if the clone is expanded.

j_call	d_call	v_call	clone_size	cdr3_aa	cdr3_nt
TRBJ2-5	NA	TRBV3-1	once	CASSQTRDLQETQYF	TGTGCCAGCAGCCAGACACGGGACCTTCAAGAGACCCAGTACTTC
TRBJ1-1	TRBD1	TRBV6-1	NA	CASSETRQGPTEAFF	TGTGCCAGCAGTGAAACCCGACAGGGCCCCACTGAAGCTTTCTTT
TRBJ1-1	NA	TRBV2	NA	CASRDPGRNTEAFF	TGTGCCAGCAGGGACCCCGGCAGAAACACTGAAGCTTTCTTT
TRBJ1-1	NA	TRBV20-1	few	CSASSPLNTEAFF	TGCAGTGCTAGCTCTCCGCTTAACACTGAAGCTTTCTTT
TRBJ1-5	NA	TRBV18	NA	CASSPSGENQPQHF	TGTGCCAGCTCACCATCGGGGGAGAATCAGCCCCAGCATTTT
TRBJ2-7	TRBD1	TRBV9	NA	CASSPRTGDDEQYF	TGTGCCAGCAGCCCGAGGACAGGGGACGACGAGCAGTACTTC
TRBJ1-4	NA	TRBV3-1	few	CASSQEGGTNEKLFF	TGTGCCAGCAGCCAAGAGGGTGGGACTAATGAAAAACTGTTTTTT
TRBJ2-1	NA	TRBV20-1	NA	CSAPPARASGNEQFF	TGCAGTGCTCCTCCCGCCAGGGCAAGTGGCAATGAGCAGTTCTTC
TRBJ2-5	NA	TRBV5-1	NA	CASSPYREAETQYF	TGCGCCAGCAGCCCCTACAGGGAGGCAGAGACCCAGTACTTC
TRBJ1-4	NA	TRBV15	NA	CATSIGGTGTNEKLFF	TGTGCCACCAGCATCGGGGGGACGGGTACTAATGAAAAACTGTTTTTT
TRBJ2-5	NA	TRBV20-1	once	CSAVPIRRETQYF	TGCAGTGCTGTTCCAATCCGGAGGGAGACCCAGTACTTC
TRBJ1-1	TRBD1	TRBV29-1	NA	CSVRGQGFNTEAFF	TGCAGCGTTAGGGGACAGGGGTTCAACACTGAAGCTTTCTTT
TRBJ1-4	NA	TRBV30	NA	CAWSGGLEDEKLFF	TGTGCCTGGAGTGGGGGACTGGAGGATGAAAAACTGTTTTTT
TRBJ2-7	NA	TRBV12-3/TRBV12-4	NA	CASSFYTGEQYF	TGTGCCAGCAGTTTTTATACGGGAGAGCAGTACTTC
TRBJ2-7	NA	TRBV28	NA	CASTSGAYEQYF	TGTGCCAGCACGTCAGGGGCCTACGAGCAGTACTTC
TRBJ2-1	NA	TRBV3-1	once	CASSSRGGNEQFF	TGTGCCAGCAGCTCCAGGGGGGGTAATGAGCAGTTCTTC
TRBJ1-5	TRBD1	TRBV6-6	NA	CASSTRTGGNQPQHF	TGTGCCAGCAGTACCCGGACAGGAGGCAATCAGCCCCAGCATTTT
TRBJ2-7	NA	TRBV3-1	once	CASSQRSWDRAYEQYF	TGTGCCAGCAGCCAAAGGTCCTGGGACCGTGCCTACGAGCAGTACTTC
TRBJ2-7	NA	TRBV28	NA	CASSSVRAGDYEQYF	TGTGCCAGCAGTTCGGTGAGGGCAGGGGACTACGAGCAGTACTTC
TRBJ1-5	NA	TRBV18	once	CASSPGANSNQPQHF	TGTGCCAGCTCACCAGGGGCGAATAGCAATCAGCCCCAGCATTTT
TRBJ1-5	TRBD1	TRBV5-6	NA	CASSTQTGGWDQPQHF	TGTGCCAGCAGCACCCAGACAGGGGGCTGGGATCAGCCCCAGCATTTT
TRBJ1-5	TRBD1	TRBV4-2	NA	CASSQEQQGALDQPQHF	TGTGCCAGCAGCCAGGAACAACAGGGGGCTCTCGATCAGCCCCAGCATTTT
TRBJ2-1	NA	TRBV12-3/TRBV12-4	NA	CASSPPGGPYNEQFF	TGTGCCAGCAGTCCCCCCGGGGGGCCCTACAATGAGCAGTTCTTC
TRBJ2-1	TRBD2	TRBV7-8	NA	CASSFKRLAGNEQFF	TGTGCCAGCAGCTTTAAGCGACTAGCGGGGAATGAGCAGTTCTTC
TRBJ2-7	NA	TRBV7-2	medium-sized	CASSPTQDFEQYF	TGTGCCAGCAGCCCCACCCAGGACTTCGAGCAGTACTTC
TRBJ2-2	NA	TRBV3-1	NA	CASSQAAENTGELFF	TGTGCCAGCAGCCAAGCAGCCGAGAACACCGGGGAGCTGTTTTTT
TRBJ1-1	NA	TRBV15	once	CATSLGGGTEAFF	TGTGCCACCAGCCTAGGGGGGGGGACTGAAGCTTTCTTT
TRBJ1-2	NA	TRBV28	NA	CASTPGASNYGYTF	TGTGCCAGCACCCCCGGGGCCTCGAACTATGGCTACACCTTC
TRBJ1-1	NA	TRBV18	NA	CASSLSRGPNTEAFF	TGTGCCAGCTCACTTTCCAGGGGCCCGAACACTGAAGCTTTCTTT
TRBJ2-1	NA	TRBV7-2	NA	CASSFGGGQTYNEQFF	TGTGCCAGCAGTTTTGGGGGTGGTCAGACGTACAATGAGCAGTTCTTC
TRBJ2-7	NA	TRBV7-2	NA	CASSLGLEQYF	TGTGCCAGCAGCTTAGGGCTCGAGCAGTACTTC
TRBJ1-1	NA	TRBV7-9	NA	CASSLGSGGNTEAFF	TGTGCCAGCAGCTTAGGATCGGGAGGGAACACTGAAGCTTTCTTT
TRBJ2-1	NA	TRBV6-4	NA	CASSDSRQGQQFF	TGTGCCAGCAGCGACTCAAGGCAGGGCCAGCAGTTCTTC
TRBJ2-5	TRBD2	TRBV5-1	NA	CASSFAGGTQETQYF	TGCGCCAGCAGCTTCGCGGGGGGAACTCAAGAGACCCAGTACTTC
TRBJ1-1	NA	TRBV5-1	NA	CASSPGGGDKAFF	TGCGCCAGCAGCCCGGGGGGCGGAGATAAAGCTTTCTTT
TRBJ1-5	NA	TRBV28	NA	CASSPLQGNQPQHF	TGTGCCAGCAGTCCATTACAGGGTAATCAGCCCCAGCATTTT
TRBJ2-5	TRBD1	TRBV3-1	NA	CASSQWAGGRGETQYF	TGTGCCAGCAGCCAATGGGCAGGGGGCAGGGGTGAGACCCAGTACTTC
TRBJ2-5	NA	TRBV28	few	CASSSVGGETQYF	TGTGCCAGCAGTTCCGTCGGGGGAGAGACCCAGTACTTC
TRBJ2-7	NA	TRBV7-3	NA	CASSLAFQGHYEQYF	TGTGCCAGCAGCCTAGCTTTCCAGGGGCACTACGAGCAGTACTTC
TRBJ2-6	NA	TRBV7-2	NA	CASSARGGANVLTF	TGTGCCAGCAGCGCTAGAGGGGGGGCCAACGTCCTGACTTTC
TRBJ1-1	NA	TRBV19	NA	CASSSQGGDTEAFF	TGTGCCAGTAGTTCGCAGGGAGGTGACACTGAAGCTTTCTTT
TRBJ1-3	NA	TRBV9	NA	CASSVVLGDTTSGNTIYF	TGTGCCAGCAGCGTAGTTTTGGGGGATACCACCTCTGGAAACACCATATATTTT
TRBJ2-3	TRBD2	TRBV20-1	NA	CSARSTPGRGGPDTQYF	TGCAGTGCTAGATCCACCCCGGGGCGGGGGGGCCCAGATACGCAGTATTTT
TRBJ2-1	TRBD1	TRBV5-1	NA	CASSLAIQGGPYNEQFF	TGCGCCAGCAGCTTGGCCATACAGGGGGGCCCCTACAATGAGCAGTTCTTC
TRBJ1-2	NA	TRBV9	NA	CASSVDQAFNYGYTF	TGTGCCAGCAGCGTAGATCAGGCCTTTAACTATGGCTACACCTTC
TRBJ1-4	NA	TRBV18	NA	CASSPGARDEKLFF	TGTGCCAGCTCACCAGGGGCGCGGGACGAAAAACTGTTTTTT
TRBJ2-3	NA	TRBV20-1	NA	CSAPLVDTQYF	TGCAGTGCTCCCCTTGTGGATACGCAGTATTTT
TRBJ2-3	TRBD2	TRBV4-3	NA	CASSQDDGGGASTDTQYF	TGCGCCAGCAGCCAAGATGACGGCGGGGGGGCTAGCACAGATACGCAGTATTTT
TRBJ2-7	NA	TRBV6-5	few	CASSSGAYEQYF	TGTGCCAGCAGTTCCGGGGCCTACGAGCAGTACTTC
TRBJ1-1	NA	TRBV7-3	NA	CASSFRLGPEAFF	TGTGCCAGCAGCTTTCGCCTGGGGCCCGAAGCTTTCTTT
TRBJ2-2	NA	TRBV2	NA	CASSEIAGNTGELFF	TGTGCCAGCAGTGAGATAGCCGGGAACACCGGGGAGCTGTTTTTT
TRBJ1-1	TRBD1	TRBV4-3	NA	CASSQFGRSGTGIERTEAFF	TGCGCCAGCAGCCAGTTCGGACGTAGTGGGACAGGGATCGAAAGGACTGAAGCTTTCTTT
TRBJ1-5	NA	TRBV19	NA	CPSSAMRNQPQHF	TGTCCCAGTAGCGCGATGCGGAATCAGCCCCAGCATTTT
TRBJ2-3	NA	TRBV29-1	NA	CSVAEGLGTDTQYF	TGCAGCGTTGCGGAGGGGCTGGGCACAGATACGCAGTATTTT
TRBJ1-6	NA	TRBV20-1	once	CSARDRGNSPLHF	TGCAGTGCTAGAGATCGGGGTAATTCACCCCTCCACTTT
TRBJ1-2	NA	TRBV4-2	NA	CASSQVMGSDANYGYTF	TGTGCCAGCAGCCAAGTTATGGGGTCCGACGCTAACTATGGCTACACCTTC
TRBJ1-1	TRBD1	TRBV7-8	NA	CASSVGQGLNTEAFF	TGTGCCAGCAGCGTCGGACAGGGATTGAACACTGAAGCTTTCTTT
TRBJ2-3	NA	TRBV20-1	NA	CSASDPLGTDTQYF	TGCAGTGCCAGCGATCCCCTTGGCACAGATACGCAGTATTTT